This T cell receptor beta chain was captured by sequencing in a study of beta chain features in type 1 diabetes. The authors reverse transcribed all of the isolated RNA, so sequencing captured expressed TCRB transcripts. Clones were sequenced by immunoSEQ multiplex PCR, and TCRdb holds only the in-frame ones, with some missing. The sample shows a few hundred thousand clones, 14% of them seen only once. About this clone itself: Its matching antigen is unknown. In the same sample, other DNA sequences code for this CDR3.

With 6 bases clipped from V and 1 base from J, the junction kept 2 bases outside the gene matches. Germline CDR1 reads ENHRY; CDR2 reads SYGVKD. The CDR3 spans 13 residues. Study conclusions and caveats: The cDNA sequencing approach could over-represent high-TCR-expressing cells. Naive, central memory and regulatory TCRB repertoires appeared more similar among patients than healthy donors. No resolution was reached here on whether HLA type influences TCRB rearrangement. Across all four CD4+ subsets, people with type 1 diabetes showed modestly shorter TCRB CDR3s. More deletions and fewer insertions at VDJ junctions were seen in type 1 diabetes patients.

Sequencing was done on a sample of naive CD4+ T cells from blood. The sequence came from a man younger than 45 with type 1 diabetes. The chain combines TRBV10-3 with TRBJ1-1, with 7 bases matching TRBD1. The CDR3 region is CAISRDRNTEAFF. DNA for the CDR3: TGTGCCATCAGCCGGGACAGGAACACTGAAGCTTTCTTT.